The rows below give T cell receptor beta chains drawn from one sample of a study of CD8 T cells in Susac syndrome. TCRdb used MiXCR to reprocess the immunoSEQ multiplex PCR reads, holding one entry per CDR3 protein. This sample has approximately 70,000 distinct CDR3 sequences, with 95% found just once. What was sequenced was CD8+ T cells from PBMCs. The receptors shown here come from a human donor in good health. Each CDR3 is given without its conserved first and last residue.

V,CDR3
TRBV2,ASSHGGGLEAF
TRBV5-1,ASSLTSGGLDEQF
TRBV7-9,ASSLASPNYGYT
TRBV7-9,ASRSETEAF
TRBV7-3,ASSFTGKTEAF
TRBV5-6,ASSWGQGDYEQY
TRBV29-1,SVEDGRSPSSYEQY
TRBV27,ASSPGQGTNEQF
TRBV25-1,ASSSLYGYT
TRBV4-1,ASSQVTVGEQY
TRBV4-3,ASSQDPVPLTGMSFS
TRBV10-1,ASSEVAGRGNQPQH
TRBV27,ASSRTSGELTGELF
TRBV7-3,ASSSGWEAF